The 10 T cell receptor beta chains reported below all come from one sample, sequenced in a study of blood T cell repertoires in COVID-19. Measured with immunoSEQ multiplex PCR; TCRdb has only the in-frame clones, and not every one. The sample includes approximately 300,000 clones, 70% to 90% of them seen just once. Material: peripheral blood. The receptors here all came from a woman aged 45-59 years with active or convalescent COVID-19.

The CDR3 DNA reads TGTGCCAGCAGCCCCTTTACTAGCGGCAGCTCCTACGAGCAGTACTTC. Its translation is CASSPFTSGSSYEQYF. The chain uses TRBV9 and TRBJ2-7; 8 nucleotides line up with TRBD2. CDR3 size: 16 residues. Germline V gene sequence: CDR1 SGDLS, CDR2 YYNGEE. The V gene end was trimmed by 4 bases and the J gene end by 0 bases; junction bases not matched to a gene: 9.

This clone was detected only a few times. The chain is built from TRBV7-8 and TRBJ2-7, with D unclear. The CDR3 consists of 12 residues. The V gene lost 3 bases and the J gene lost 7 bases, with 10 bases spanning the gap. Per germline, CDR1 SGHVS and CDR2 FQNEAQ. The CDR3 sequence: CASSFLNKEQYF. The CDR3 nucleotides are TGTGCCAGCAGCTTCCTCAACAAAGAGCAGTACTTC.

This rearrangement joins TRBV20-1 to TRBJ1-3, with D unclear. The germline V and J ends were trimmed by 6 bases and 8 bases, with 11 bases remaining between them. The CDR3 length is 11 residues. In germline, CDR1 is DFQATT, CDR2 SNEGSKA (reference sequence). CDR3 DNA: TGCAGTGCCCCAACGAGTGACACCATATATTTT. Translation: CSAPTSDTIYF.

This clone came up a few times. The rearrangement links TRBV24-1 to TRBJ2-1, with a weak D call TRBD1 (5 bases). The germline gives CDR1 KGHDR, CDR2 SFDVKD. The CDR3 loop spans 13 amino acids. Trimming cost V 7 bases and J 2 bases, with 8 bases left between them. The CDR3 loop reads CATSRDAYNEQFF. CDR3 coding DNA: TGTGCCACCAGCAGGGATGCCTACAATGAGCAGTTCTTC.

The chain joins TRBV7-3 to TRBJ2-2; 9 nucleotides align to TRBD1. The CDR3 has 17 amino acids. V lost 3 bases to trimming and J lost 2 bases; unmatched junction nucleotides: 7. Germline V gene sequence: CDR1 SGHTA, CDR2 FQGTGA. CDR3 DNA: TGTGCCAGCAGCTTCACAGGGGGCACCGATAACACCGGGGAGCTGTTTTTT. It translates to CASSFTGGTDNTGELFF.

The rearrangement joins TRBV6-5 to TRBJ1-1; perhaps TRBD1 as D (6 bases). This CDR3 comprises 15 residues. Trimming took off 6 bases at V and 3 bases at J, with 17 bases between the two ends. CDR1 MNHEY and CDR2 SVGAGI come from the germline V gene. The CDR3 DNA reads as TGTGCCAGCAGCCTAATGGGGGGGCAGGACACTGAAGCTTTCTTT. Translation: CASSLMGGQDTEAFF.

V is TRBV11-2 and J is TRBJ1-4; D is possibly TRBD1 (5 bases). The germline V and J ends were trimmed by 0 bases and 7 bases, with 12 bases remaining between them. The germline gives CDR1 SGHAT, CDR2 FQNNGV. This CDR3 has 15 residues. The CDR3: CASSLEWGQGEKLFF. DNA of the CDR3: TGTGCCAGCAGCTTAGAGTGGGGCCAGGGTGAAAAACTGTTTTTT.

This chain uses TRBV5-6 with TRBJ1-2, with D perhaps matching TRBD1 (6 bases). Germline loops: CDR1 SGHDT, CDR2 YYEEEE. The CDR3 spans 16 residues. Trimming left V 2 bases short and J 3 bases short, with 17 bases between. CDR3 residues: CASSFVDSGLDYGYTF. The CDR3 bases are TGTGCCAGCAGCTTCGTGGACAGCGGCCTAGACTATGGCTACACCTTC.

This sequence joins TRBV7-3 and TRBJ2-7; 11 positions agree with TRBD1. Germline CDR1 reads SGHTA; CDR2 reads FQGTGA. The CDR3 covers 15 residues. Unmatched junction bases numbered 4, after V lost 2 bases and J lost 4 bases. CDR3 DNA sequence: TGTGCCAGCAGCTTAGAAGGGACAGGGGGGTACGAGCAGTACTTC. Amino acid sequence: CASSLEGTGGYEQYF. Supplemented by reference TRBV7-3 and TRBJ2-7, the full variable domain reads GAGVSQTPSNKVTEKGKYVELRCDPISGHTALYWYRQSLGQGPEFLIYFQGTGAADDSGLPNDRFFAVRPEGSVSTLKIQRTERGDSAVYLCASSLEGTGGYEQYFGPGTRLTVT.

The table lists this clone with a count of one. The chain joins TRBV9 to TRBJ2-7, with D tentatively TRBD1 (5 bases). CDR1 is SGDLS and CDR2 is YYNGEE in the germline V gene. CDR3 size: 16 residues. V lost 1 base and J lost 2, with 16 bases in between. This chain's CDR3 is CASSVFWGATTYEQYF. CDR3 in DNA: TGTGCCAGCAGCGTATTTTGGGGCGCTACCACCTACGAGCAGTACTTC. The full variable domain, completed using reference TRBV9 and TRBJ2-7, is DSGVTQTPKHLITATGQRVTLRCSPRSGDLSVYWYQQSLDQGLQFLIQYYNGEERAKGNILERFSAQQFPDLHSELNLSSLELGDSALYFCASSVFWGATTYEQYFGPGTRLTVT.